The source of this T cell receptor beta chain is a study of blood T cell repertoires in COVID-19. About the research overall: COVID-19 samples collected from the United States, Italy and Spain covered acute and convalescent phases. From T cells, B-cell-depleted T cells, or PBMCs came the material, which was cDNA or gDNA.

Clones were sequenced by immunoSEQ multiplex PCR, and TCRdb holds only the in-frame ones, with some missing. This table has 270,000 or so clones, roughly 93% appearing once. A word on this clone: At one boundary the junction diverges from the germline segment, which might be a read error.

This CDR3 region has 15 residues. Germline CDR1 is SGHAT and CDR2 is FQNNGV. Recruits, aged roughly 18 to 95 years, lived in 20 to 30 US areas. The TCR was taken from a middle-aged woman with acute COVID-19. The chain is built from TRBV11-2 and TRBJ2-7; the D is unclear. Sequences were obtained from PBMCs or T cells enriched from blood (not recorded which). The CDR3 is CASSLGRHEAYEQYF. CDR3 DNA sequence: TGTGCCAGCAGTTTAGGCCGACACGAAGCCTACGAGCAGTACTTC. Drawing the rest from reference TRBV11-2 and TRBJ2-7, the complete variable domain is EAGVAQSPRYKIIEKRQSVAFWCNPISGHATLYWYQQILGQGPKLLIQFQNNGVVDDSQLPKDRFSAERLKGVDSTLKIQPAKLEDSAVYLCASSLGRHEAYEQYFGPGTRLTVT.